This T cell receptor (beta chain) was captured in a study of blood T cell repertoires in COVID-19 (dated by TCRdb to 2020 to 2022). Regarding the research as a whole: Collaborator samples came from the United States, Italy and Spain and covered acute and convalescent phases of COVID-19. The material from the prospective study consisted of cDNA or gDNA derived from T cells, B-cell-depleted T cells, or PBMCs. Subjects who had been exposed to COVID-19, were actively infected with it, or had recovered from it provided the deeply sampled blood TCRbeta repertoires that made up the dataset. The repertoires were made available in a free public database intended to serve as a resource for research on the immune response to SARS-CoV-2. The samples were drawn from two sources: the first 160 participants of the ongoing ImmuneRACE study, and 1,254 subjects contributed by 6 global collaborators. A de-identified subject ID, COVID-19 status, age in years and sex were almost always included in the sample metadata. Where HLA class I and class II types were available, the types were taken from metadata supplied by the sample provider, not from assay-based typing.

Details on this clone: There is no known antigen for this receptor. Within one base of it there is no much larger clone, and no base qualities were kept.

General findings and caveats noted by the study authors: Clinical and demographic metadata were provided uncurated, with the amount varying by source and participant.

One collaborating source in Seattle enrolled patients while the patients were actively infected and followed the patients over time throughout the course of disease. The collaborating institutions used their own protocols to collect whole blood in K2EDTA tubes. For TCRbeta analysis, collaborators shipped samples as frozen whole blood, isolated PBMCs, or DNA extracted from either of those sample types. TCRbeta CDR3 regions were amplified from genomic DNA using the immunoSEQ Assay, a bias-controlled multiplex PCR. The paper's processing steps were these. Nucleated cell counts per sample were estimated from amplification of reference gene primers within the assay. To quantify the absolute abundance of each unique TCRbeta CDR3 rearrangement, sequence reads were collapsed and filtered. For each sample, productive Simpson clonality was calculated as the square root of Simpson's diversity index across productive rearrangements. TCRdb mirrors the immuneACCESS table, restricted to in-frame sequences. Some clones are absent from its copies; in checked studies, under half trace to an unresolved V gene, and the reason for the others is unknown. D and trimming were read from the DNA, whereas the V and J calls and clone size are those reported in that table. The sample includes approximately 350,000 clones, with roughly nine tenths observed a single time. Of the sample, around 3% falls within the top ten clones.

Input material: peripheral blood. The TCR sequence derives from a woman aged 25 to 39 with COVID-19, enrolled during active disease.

The CDR3 reads CASSTRGVGSSYNEQFF. The nucleotides are TGTGCCAGTAGTACCAGGGGGGTCGGGAGCTCCTACAATGAGCAGTTCTTC. The chain joins TRBV19 to TRBJ2-1, and the D gene may be TRBD1, 7 bases matching. Counted from cysteine to phenylalanine, this CDR3 has 17 amino acids. Left in the record is the CDR3 DNA by itself, 51 bases read in frame from the first base. From the germline V gene (reference sequence), CDR1 is LNHDA and CDR2 is SQIVND. Trimming costs V 4 bases and J 0 bases, and their ends lie 16 bases apart. The full variable domain, with segments outside the CDR3 supplied by the reference TRBV19 and TRBJ2-1 proteins, appears as DGGITQSPKYLFRKEGQNVTLSCEQNLNHDAMYWYRQDPGQGLRLIYYSQIVNDFQKGDIAEGYSVSREKKESFPLTVTSAQKNPTAFYLCASSTRGVGSSYNEQFFGPGTRLTVL.